Listed below are T cell receptor beta chains from one sample, sequenced in a study of identifying expanded T cells in peripheral blood. Sequencing used immunoSEQ multiplex PCR; TCRdb keeps in-frame clones, though not all of them. The repertoire includes 100,000 or so clones, roughly 85% of them detected once, and approximately 18% sits in the top ten. Sequenced sample: blood. These receptors were taken from a person aged 18 to 70 in good health. Each CDR3 is given with its conserved first and last residue. A D gene is named only where the DNA matches it firmly. The listing skips clone size in some rows; elsewhere it reads once, few, many or a size class.

d_call j_call clone_size v_call cdr3_aa cdr3_nt
NA TRBJ1-5 NA TRBV30 CAWSVRAGGDQPQHF TGTGCCTGGAGTGTACGGGCTGGGGGGGATCAGCCCCAGCATTTT
TRBD2 TRBJ2-3 NA TRBV5-1 CASSPPGLAGRFRVYF TGCGCCAGCAGCCCCCCGGGACTAGCGGGTCGCTTCCGGGTGTATTTT
TRBD2 TRBJ2-7 NA TRBV10-1 CASSEPNAGGPPYEQYF TGCGCCAGCAGTGAACCCAACGCGGGGGGACCTCCTTACGAGCAGTACTTC
TRBD1 TRBJ1-4 NA TRBV13 CASSPQGTGEEKLFF TGTGCCAGCAGCCCCCAGGGGACAGGGGAGGAAAAACTGTTTTTT
NA TRBJ2-3 NA TRBV5-4 CASSLGLDSAAETQYF TGTGCCAGCAGCTTAGGGTTGGACAGCGCCGCGGAGACGCAGTATTTT
NA TRBJ1-6 NA TRBV5-6 CASSLFGGTSYNSPLHF TGTGCCAGCAGCTTGTTCGGAGGAACCTCCTATAATTCACCCCTCCACTTT
NA TRBJ1-6 once TRBV7-2 CASSLQDLVGNSPLHF TGTGCCAGCAGCTTGCAGGATCTTGTTGGTAATTCACCCCTCCACTTT
NA TRBJ1-1 NA TRBV18 CASSQGHLNTEAFF TGTGCCAGCTCACAGGGACACTTGAACACTGAAGCTTTCTTT
TRBD2 TRBJ2-1 NA TRBV7-9 CASSSYSGGPNEQFF TGTGCCAGCAGCTCCTACAGCGGGGGACCCAATGAGCAGTTCTTC
NA TRBJ2-1 NA TRBV5-1 CASSVPGNEQFF TGCGCCAGCAGCGTTCCGGGAAATGAGCAGTTCTTC
NA TRBJ1-5 once TRBV7-2 CASSIGGGATKQPQHF TGTGCCAGCAGCATAGGAGGGGGGGCCACAAAACAGCCCCAGCATTTT
NA TRBJ1-1 few TRBV5-4 CASSLDNTEAFF TGTGCCAGCAGCTTGGACAACACTGAAGCTTTCTTT
NA TRBJ1-1 NA TRBV13 CASSITRGTEAFF TGTGCCAGCAGCATAACACGGGGGACTGAAGCTTTCTTT
NA TRBJ1-1 few TRBV5-4 CASSLSWGTEAFF TGTGCCAGCAGCTTGAGCTGGGGCACTGAAGCTTTCTTT
NA TRBJ2-1 NA TRBV2 CASSGQYNEQFF TGTGCCAGCAGTGGACAGTACAATGAGCAGTTCTTC
NA TRBJ2-5 NA TRBV6-1 CATMDGIRETQYF TGTGCCACCATGGACGGGATCCGGGAGACCCAGTACTTC
NA TRBJ2-5 NA TRBV6-6 CASSYSGTSYQETQYF TGTGCCAGCAGTTATTCGGGCACCTCGTACCAAGAGACCCAGTACTTC
TRBD1 TRBJ1-2 few TRBV2 CASSETGTGGNYGYTF TGTGCCAGCAGCGAGACAGGGACAGGGGGGAACTATGGCTACACCTTC
NA TRBJ2-7 NA TRBV2 CASSEGNRAGGEQYF TGTGCCAGCAGTGAAGGGAATAGGGCCGGGGGTGAGCAGTACTTC
NA TRBJ1-6 NA TRBV10-3 CAISESRGGSPLHF TGTGCCATCAGTGAATCAAGGGGCGGTTCACCCCTCCACTTT
NA TRBJ2-5 few TRBV7-8 CASSSRPLGETQYF TGTGCCAGCAGCTCGAGACCGCTGGGTGAGACCCAGTACTTC
NA TRBJ1-5 NA TRBV27 CASSLWSGNQPQHF TGTGCCAGCAGTTTATGGTCAGGCAATCAGCCCCAGCATTTT
NA TRBJ1-2 NA TRBV2 CASSATANYGYTF TGTGCCAGCAGCGCGACAGCTAACTATGGCTACACCTTC
NA TRBJ1-2 once TRBV5-5 CASSLLFRVYGYTF TGTGCCAGCAGCTTGTTGTTCAGGGTCTATGGCTACACCTTC
NA TRBJ1-2 few TRBV7-2 CASSLIGPTPTGYTF TGTGCCAGCAGCTTAATCGGCCCAACTCCCACCGGCTACACCTTC
TRBD1 TRBJ1-5 few TRBV6-4 CASSPGQGPSQPQHF TGTGCCAGCAGCCCGGGACAGGGTCCTAGTCAGCCCCAGCATTTT
NA TRBJ2-2 NA TRBV4-1 CASSQVRLVLTGELFF TGCGCCAGCAGCCAAGTCCGGCTAGTCCTCACCGGGGAGCTGTTTTTT
NA TRBJ2-1 NA TRBV7-2 CASSLSPLVSSYNEQFF TGTGCCAGCAGCTTATCCCCCCTAGTCAGCTCCTACAATGAGCAGTTCTTC
TRBD1 TRBJ2-3 NA TRBV7-7 CASSPRDRSTDTQYF TGTGCCAGCAGCCCCCGGGACAGAAGCACAGATACGCAGTATTTT
TRBD1 TRBJ1-2 NA TRBV7-2 CASSPQGWMGGYTF TGTGCCAGCAGCCCACAGGGGTGGATGGGGGGCTACACCTTC
TRBD1 TRBJ1-5 NA TRBV5-6 CASSLGQGQPQHF TGTGCCAGCAGCTTGGGACAGGGCCAGCCCCAGCATTTT
NA TRBJ2-1 once TRBV6-5 CASSYSADEQFF TGTGCCAGCAGTTACTCGGCCGATGAGCAGTTCTTC
NA TRBJ1-1 NA TRBV28 CASSSRSGAFF TGTGCCAGCAGTTCGCGTTCAGGAGCTTTCTTT
NA TRBJ2-2 NA TRBV10-3 CAINQPDVNTGELFF TGTGCCATCAATCAACCGGACGTGAACACCGGGGAGCTGTTTTTT
NA TRBJ2-2 NA TRBV4-2 CASSQAFAGTENTGELFF TGTGCCAGCAGCCAAGCCTTCGCCGGGACTGAGAACACCGGGGAGCTGTTTTTT
NA TRBJ2-3 NA TRBV7-2 CASSFSGTDTQYF TGTGCCAGCAGCTTTAGCGGCACAGATACGCAGTATTTT
NA TRBJ2-7 once TRBV2 CASSTGGALAYEQYF TGTGCCAGCTCTACGGGCGGGGCACTTGCCTACGAGCAGTACTTC